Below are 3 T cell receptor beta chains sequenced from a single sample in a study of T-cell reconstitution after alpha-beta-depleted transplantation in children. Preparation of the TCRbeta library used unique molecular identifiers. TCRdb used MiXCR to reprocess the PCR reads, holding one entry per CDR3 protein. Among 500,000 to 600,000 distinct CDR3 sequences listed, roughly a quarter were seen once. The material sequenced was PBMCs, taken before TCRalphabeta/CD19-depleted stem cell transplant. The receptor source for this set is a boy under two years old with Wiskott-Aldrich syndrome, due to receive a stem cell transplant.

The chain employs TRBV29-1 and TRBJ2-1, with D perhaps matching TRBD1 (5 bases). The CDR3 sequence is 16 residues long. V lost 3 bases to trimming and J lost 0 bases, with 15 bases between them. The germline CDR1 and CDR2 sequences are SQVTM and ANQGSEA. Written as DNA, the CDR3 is TGCAGCGTTGAGTGGGGCACCTATAGCTCCTACAATGAGCAGTTCTTC. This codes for CSVEWGTYSSYNEQFF.

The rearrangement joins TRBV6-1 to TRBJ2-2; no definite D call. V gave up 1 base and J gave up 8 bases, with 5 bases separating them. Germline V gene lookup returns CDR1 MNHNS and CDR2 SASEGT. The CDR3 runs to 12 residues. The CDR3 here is CASSEGLGELFF. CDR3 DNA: TGTGCCAGCAGTGAAGGTCTTGGGGAGCTGTTTTTT.

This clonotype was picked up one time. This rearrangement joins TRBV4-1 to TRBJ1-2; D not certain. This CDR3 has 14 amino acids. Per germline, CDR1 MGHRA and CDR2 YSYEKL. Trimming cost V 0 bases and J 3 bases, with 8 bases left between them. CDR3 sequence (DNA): TGCGCCAGCAGCCAAGAGGACGTAGACTATGGCTACACCTTC. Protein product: CASSQEDVDYGYTF.